A selection of T cell receptor beta chains follows, all from one sample in a study of cytomegalovirus exposure and HLA in healthy donors. Here immunoSEQ multiplex PCR was the method, and the copy in TCRdb shows in-frame clones only, minus some. The table lists under 200,000 clones, 80% to 85% of them singletons. The sample comprised PBMCs. The origin of the receptors is a man aged 18 to 35 in good health and CMV-seronegative. CDR3s leave out the opening cysteine and the closing phenylalanine or tryptophan.

J gene: TRBJ1-1
V gene: TRBV7-9
CDR3 protein: ASSPMTGRYTEAF

J gene: TRBJ2-7
V gene: TRBV4-1
CDR3 protein: ASRSYDSYEQY

J gene: TRBJ1-2
V gene: TRBV4-1
CDR3 protein: ASSQEGGTAAYGYT

J gene: TRBJ2-7
V gene: TRBV9
CDR3 protein: ASSVGDEAGYEQY

J gene: TRBJ1-2
V gene: TRBV19
CDR3 protein: ASSTRTGGLYGYT

J gene: TRBJ2-1
V gene: TRBV19
CDR3 protein: ASSLTGTPYNEQF

J gene: TRBJ2-1
V gene: TRBV11-3
CDR3 protein: ASNSGFDDNEQF

J gene: TRBJ2-1
V gene: TRBV19
CDR3 protein: ASSISGEQF

J gene: TRBJ2-7
V gene: TRBV19
CDR3 protein: ASSIRLAVHEQY

J gene: TRBJ2-7
V gene: TRBV2
CDR3 protein: ASSEVDKQY

J gene: TRBJ2-1
V gene: TRBV5-1
CDR3 protein: ASSGGLAPMAF

J gene: TRBJ2-7
V gene: TRBV18
CDR3 protein: ASSPSETEPPR

J gene: TRBJ2-1
V gene: TRBV10-3
CDR3 protein: AISGQGPSYNEQF

J gene: TRBJ1-4
V gene: TRBV28
CDR3 protein: ASSLGVGGASEKLF

J gene: TRBJ1-2
V gene: TRBV11-2
CDR3 protein: ASSLDRTYGYT

J gene: TRBJ2-2
V gene: TRBV7-3
CDR3 protein: ASSPLAGGPETGELF

J gene: TRBJ2-3
V gene: TRBV29-1
CDR3 protein: SVLAGNTDTQY

J gene: TRBJ2-5
V gene: TRBV21-1
CDR3 protein: ASSRGTSGRRETQY

J gene: TRBJ1-1
V gene: TRBV20-1
CDR3 protein: SASGSTEAF

J gene: TRBJ1-5
V gene: TRBV30
CDR3 protein: AWSSWQGGGNQPQH